What follows describes a single T cell receptor (beta chain). The sample belongs to a study of shared clonotypes between healthy human individuals. The CDR3 runs to 14 residues. Trimming left V 3 bases short and J 2 bases short, with 11 bases between. CDR1 is GTSNPN, CDR2 SVGIG, per germline (reference sequence). Every donor, a Caucasian adult, lived in Nashville, Tennessee. The assay was immunoSEQ multiplex PCR, and TCRdb's table has in-frame clones only and misses some. The sample yields roughly 1,000,000 clones, around 78% seen once. The sequenced sample was memory CD4+ T cells from PBMCs. Specified subset: CD45RA-negative fraction. The chain employs TRBV30 and TRBJ2-1, with a weak D call TRBD2 (5 bases). This clonotype was sampled from a man aged 18-30 years in good health. Some clones in this sample may be carry-over from other donors' samples. For the CDR3, the DNA is TGTGCCTGGAGACCTTCCGGGGCCTACAATGAGCAGTTCTTC. Translated: CAWRPSGAYNEQFF.